This entry features one TCR beta chain sequence. Antigen specificity is unknown. The data were taken from a study of cytomegalovirus exposure and HLA in healthy donors. The PCR made use of 60 Vbeta and 13 Jbeta primers. Assay: immunoSEQ multiplex PCR; the TCRdb copy retains only in-frame clones and omits some. The sample records roughly 140,000 clones, 82% being singletons. Findings of the study overall: Indistinguishability led to the exclusion of some V segments, TRBV6-2 and TRBV6-3 included. Later genetic work tied a missense DCLRE1C variant to beta-chain V and J trimming. Most likely, a cluster of highly shared sequence variants arose as a sequencing artifact.

With V trimmed by 4 bases and J by 0 bases, 9 bases remained unmatched. This CDR3 is built from 18 residues. Germline loops: CDR1 SGHDT, CDR2 YYEEEE. Sequences were obtained from PBMCs. The TCR was taken from a woman in her sixties or seventies in good health and CMV-seropositive. The V call is TRBV5-6, the J call TRBJ2-6; 8 nucleotides line up with TRBD1. The CDR3, as DNA: TGTGCCAGCAGCCCGAGGTGGGACAGGCACTCTGGGGCCAACGTCCTGACTTTC. This encodes CASSPRWDRHSGANVLTF.